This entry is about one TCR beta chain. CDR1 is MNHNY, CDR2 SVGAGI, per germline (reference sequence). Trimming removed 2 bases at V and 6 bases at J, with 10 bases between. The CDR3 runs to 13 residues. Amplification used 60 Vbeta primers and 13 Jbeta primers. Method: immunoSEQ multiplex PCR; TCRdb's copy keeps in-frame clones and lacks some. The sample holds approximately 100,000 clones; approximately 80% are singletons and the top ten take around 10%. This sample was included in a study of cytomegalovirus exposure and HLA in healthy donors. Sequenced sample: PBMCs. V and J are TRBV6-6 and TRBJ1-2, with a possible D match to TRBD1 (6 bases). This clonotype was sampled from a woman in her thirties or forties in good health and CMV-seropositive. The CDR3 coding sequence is TGTGCCAGCAGTTACCAGACAGGCGATGGCTACACCTTC. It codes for CASSYQTGDGYTF.